The present entry profiles one T cell receptor (beta chain) with its context. Its antigen is still unknown. In germline, CDR1 is MNHEY, CDR2 SMNVEV (reference sequence). This CDR3 is 16 amino acids long. V shed 7 bases, J shed 5 bases, and the junction held 11 bases outside the gene matches. The TCR beta cDNA libraries contained unique molecular identifiers. T cells numbering roughly 1 to 10 million yielded cDNA molecules that totaled about 500,000. Each CDR3 protein gets one entry after TCRdb re-called the PCR reads with MiXCR. This table holds 600,000 to 700,000 distinct CDR3 sequences, 55% to 60% found once. This sample is drawn from a study of post-analysis software for immune sequencing data. About the study: The study covered relapsing-remitting, secondary progressive and progressive-relapsing courses of multiple sclerosis. Overall study findings and caveats: Five TRBV segments occurring more often in patients than controls included TRBV5-6, TRBV5-1 and TRBV20-1. Normalized Chao1 diversity was significantly lower in multiple sclerosis patients than in controls.

The material sequenced was blood. The rearrangement joins TRBV27 to TRBJ2-3; 11 bases map to TRBD2. This receptor was identified in a girl aged 2-10 years with multiple sclerosis. The chain's CDR3 is CASTPLGGLAGDTQYF. The CDR3 nucleotides read TGTGCCAGCACCCCCCTTGGTGGACTAGCGGGAGATACGCAGTATTTT.